Below, 18 T cell receptor beta chains from the same sample are listed, as sequenced in a study of blood T cell repertoires in COVID-19 (TCRdb year 2020). The library was made by the immunoSEQ multiplex PCR assay. The source is immuneACCESS, and TCRdb retained only in-frame sequences with V and J called. Part of the clones is not carried over; for the studies checked, unresolved V genes explain less than half of this, and the remainder is unexplained. Within this sample are about 240,000 clones, with around 89% of them counted one time only. The top ten clones comprise roughly 8.3% of the sample. Source material: PBMCs or T cells enriched from blood (not recorded which). All receptors derive from a man in his forties who had recovered from COVID-19.

The gene calls are TRBV30 and TRBJ1-1; D not certain. This CDR3 has 14 amino acids. V was trimmed by 1 base and J by 1 base, leaving 10 bases between them. Germline CDR1 is GTSNPN and CDR2 is SVGIG (reference sequence). This chain's CDR3 is CAWSEGLTNTEAFF. CDR3 coding DNA: TGTGCCTGGAGTGAAGGACTGACGAACACTGAAGCTTTCTTT.

V gene TRBV5-1 combines with J gene TRBJ2-1; TRBD1 is a possible D gene (6 bases). The germline V gene has CDR1 SGHRS and CDR2 YFSETQ. The V gene lost 3 bases and the J gene lost 5 bases, with 12 bases spanning the gap. This CDR3 has 14 residues. The CDR3 sequence: CASSYRQANNEQFF. The CDR3 nucleotides read TGCGCCAGCAGCTACCGACAGGCCAACAATGAGCAGTTCTTC.

The chain joins TRBV5-5 to TRBJ2-7, with 8 bases lining up with TRBD2. The CDR3 totals 17 residues. J gave up 0 bases and V 1 base, and 9 bases lay outside the gene matches. The germline CDR1 and CDR2 sequences are SGHKS and YYEKEE (reference sequence). CDR3 loop: CASSLSIAGFSSYEQYF. In DNA, the CDR3 is TGTGCCAGCAGCTTGTCGATAGCGGGATTTTCCTCCTACGAGCAGTACTTC.

This clone was detected only once. The rearrangement links TRBV19 to TRBJ2-7; 7 bases agree with TRBD1. The J segment lost 4 bases and the V segment lost 11 bases, leaving 17 bases of the junction unmatched. Per the germline V gene, CDR1 is LNHDA and CDR2 is SQIVND (reference sequence). The CDR3 runs 15 residues. The CDR3: CAPFGQGVTMYEQYF. The CDR3 bases are TGTGCCCCTTTTGGGCAGGGGGTTACAATGTACGAGCAGTACTTC.

About this clone: A junction end diverges from the germline sequence, so it may reflect a read error. The chain employs TRBV5-1 and TRBJ2-7; perhaps TRBD1 as D (6 bases). CDR1 is SGHRS and CDR2 is YFSETQ in the germline V gene. The CDR3 consists of 15 residues. The CDR3 coding sequence is TGCGCCAGCAGCGAGTATACCCAAACCGGGCAGGGGACGAACTTC. Residues: CASSEYTQTGQGTNF.

The rearrangement uses TRBV6-5 and TRBJ2-1, with TRBD1 as a possible D gene (5 bases). Germline V gene sequence: CDR1 MNHEY, CDR2 SVGAGI. The V and J ends lost 5 bases and 2 bases respectively, with 10 bases between them. The CDR3 is 14 amino acids. CDR3 nucleotides: TGTGCCAGCAGTCCGACAGCCACCTACAATGAGCAGTTCTTC. Its translation is CASSPTATYNEQFF.

The chain carries TRBV18 and TRBJ1-1; D uncertain. Germline CDR1 reads KGHSH; CDR2 reads LQKENI. This CDR3 is 15 amino acids long. V lost 0 bases and J lost 0, with 8 bases in between. This chain's CDR3 is CASSPPNSMNTEAFF. The CDR3 DNA reads TGTGCCAGCTCACCACCTAACAGTATGAACACTGAAGCTTTCTTT.

The chain combines TRBV3-1 (or the pseudogene TRBV3-2) with TRBJ2-3; D perhaps matches TRBD2 (5 bases). The V end lost 5 bases, the J end lost 4 bases, and 10 bases lay between the germline ends. Germline V gene sequence: CDR1 LGHDT, CDR2 YNNKEL (reference sequence). CDR3 length: 13 residues. As DNA, the CDR3 is TGTGCCAGCAGCATGCGGGCCTCAGATACGCAGTATTTT. It translates to CASSMRASDTQYF.

Here the CDR3 DNA reads TGTGCCAGCAGCACCCCTTCAGCGGCTAATGAAAAACTGTTTTTT. Its translation: CASSTPSAANEKLFF. The chain uses TRBV7-9 and TRBJ1-4; D gene uncertain. The CDR3 contains 15 residues. From germline, CDR1 is SEHNR and CDR2 FQNEAQ (reference sequence). The V and J ends lost 5 bases and 3 bases respectively, with 13 bases between them.

V gene TRBV27 combines with J gene TRBJ2-6, with TRBD1 matching 7 bases. V lost 4 bases, J lost 0 bases, and 6 bases stayed unmatched. The CDR3 is made up of 17 amino acids. From germline, CDR1 is MNHEY and CDR2 SMNVEV (reference sequence). The CDR3 bases are TGTGCCAGCAGTTCCCGGGACAGCAACTCTGGGGCCAACGTCCTGACTTTC. It yields the protein CASSSRDSNSGANVLTF.

This clone was found a few times. The chain has TRBV7-6 and TRBJ2-7; possible D gene TRBD2, 6 bases. Germline assignment: CDR1 SGHVS and CDR2 FNYEAQ. V was pared by 3 bases and J by 5 bases, with 8 bases between. The CDR3 is 12 amino acids. Here the CDR3 reads CASSLWGDEQYF. The CDR3 DNA reads TGTGCCAGCAGCTTGTGGGGGGACGAGCAGTACTTC.

The chain carries TRBV21-1 and TRBJ1-1; the table calls TRBD1, which could not be checked here. TRBV21-1 is marked as a pseudogene. The CDR3 runs to 16 residues. The CDR3 protein is CASSKPAGTANTEAFF. DNA for the CDR3: TGTGCCAGCAGCAAACCAGCTGGGACAGCGAACACTGAAGCTTTCTTT.

The CDR3 region is CASSFWTGESYNEQFF. CDR3 nucleotides: TGTGCCAGCAGTTTTTGGACAGGCGAATCATACAATGAGCAGTTCTTC. The V gene is TRBV5-6, the J gene TRBJ2-1; 7 positions agree with TRBD1. Germline V lookup: CDR1 SGHDT, CDR2 YYEEEE. The CDR3 sequence is 16 residues long. V shed 5 bases and J 4 bases; nucleotides not matched to a gene: 12.

The CDR3 reads CASSPPGTAQETQYF. The CDR3 nucleotides are TGTGCCAGCTCACCACCGGGGACTGCCCAAGAGACCCAGTACTTC. The genes are TRBV18 and TRBJ2-5; weak D call: TRBD2 (6 bases). The germline gives CDR1 KGHSH, CDR2 LQKENI. V lost 0 bases and J lost 1, with 9 bases in between. The CDR3 loop spans 15 amino acids.

The rearrangement joins TRBV7-2 to TRBJ2-5; TRBD1 is a possible D gene (5 bases). Trimming took off 5 bases at V and 3 bases at J, with 16 bases between the two ends. The CDR3 spans 15 residues. Per germline, CDR1 SGHTA and CDR2 FQGNSA. The CDR3 spells CASSAPQVRKETQYF. Here the CDR3 DNA reads TGTGCCAGCAGCGCACCACAGGTTAGGAAAGAGACCCAGTACTTC. The variable domain in full, with the rest retrieved from reference TRBV7-2 and TRBJ2-5, is GAGVSQSPSNKVTEKGKDVELRCDPISGHTALYWYRQSLGQGLEFLIYFQGNSAPDKSGLPSDRFSAERTGGSVSTLTIQRTQQEDSAVYLCASSAPQVRKETQYFGPGTRLLVL.

This clone has only one observation. This chain joins TRBV7-9 and TRBJ2-7, with 12 bases fitting TRBD2. Germline trimming cut 4 bases from V and 1 base from J; bases unmatched to any gene: 2. The CDR3 contains 15 residues. CDR1 SEHNR and CDR2 FQNEAQ come from the germline V gene (reference sequence). This chain's CDR3 is CASSSGLAGSYEQYF. The CDR3 DNA is TGTGCCAGCAGCTCAGGACTAGCGGGGTCCTACGAGCAGTACTTC.

The V gene is TRBV7-9, the J gene TRBJ2-5; 10 bases match TRBD2. Germline CDR1 reads SEHNR; CDR2 reads FQNEAQ (reference sequence). V was pared by 7 bases and J by 3 bases, with 8 bases of the junction left unmatched. This CDR3 is built from 15 residues. CDR3 residues: CASIRVAGGEETQYF. The CDR3 DNA is TGTGCCAGCATTCGGGTAGCGGGAGGCGAAGAGACCCAGTACTTC. Combining the CDR3 with reference TRBV7-9 and TRBJ2-5 gives the whole variable domain DTGVSQNPRHKITKRGQNVTFRCDPISEHNRLYWYRQTLGQGPEFLTYFQNEAQLEKSRLLSDRFSAERPKGSFSTLEIQRTEQGDSAMYLCASIRVAGGEETQYFGPGTRLLVL.

The chain links TRBV6-2 or TRBV6-3 to TRBJ2-3; TRBD1 matches at 8 bases. The CDR3 runs 15 residues. Germline lookup yields CDR1 MNHEY and CDR2 SVGEGT. Unmatched junction bases numbered 7, after V lost 0 bases and J lost 8 bases. Here the CDR3 reads CASSYSDRVAATQYF. The CDR3 DNA sequence: TGTGCCAGCAGTTACTCGGACAGGGTTGCGGCTACGCAGTATTTT.